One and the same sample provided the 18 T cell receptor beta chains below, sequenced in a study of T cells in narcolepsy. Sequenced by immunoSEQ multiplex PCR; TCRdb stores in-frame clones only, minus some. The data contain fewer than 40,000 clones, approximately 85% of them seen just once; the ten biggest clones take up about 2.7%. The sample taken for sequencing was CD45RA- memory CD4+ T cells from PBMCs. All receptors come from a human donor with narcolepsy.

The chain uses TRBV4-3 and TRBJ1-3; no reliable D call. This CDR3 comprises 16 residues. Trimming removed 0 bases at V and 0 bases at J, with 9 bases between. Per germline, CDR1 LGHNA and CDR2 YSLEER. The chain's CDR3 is CASSQDYSRSGNTIYF. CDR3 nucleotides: TGCGCCAGCAGCCAAGATTACAGCCGCTCTGGAAACACCATATATTTT.

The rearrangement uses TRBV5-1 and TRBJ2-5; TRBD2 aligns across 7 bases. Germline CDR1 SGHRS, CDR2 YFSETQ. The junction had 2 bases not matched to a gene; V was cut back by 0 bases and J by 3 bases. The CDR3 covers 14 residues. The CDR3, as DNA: TGCGCCAGCAGCTTGGGGACTAGTAAAGAGACCCAGTACTTC. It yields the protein CASSLGTSKETQYF.

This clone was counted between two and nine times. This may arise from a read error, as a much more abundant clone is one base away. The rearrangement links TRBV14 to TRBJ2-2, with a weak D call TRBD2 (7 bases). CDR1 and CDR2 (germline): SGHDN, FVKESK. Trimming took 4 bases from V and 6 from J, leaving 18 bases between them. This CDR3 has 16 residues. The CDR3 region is CASSRRDSGGPGELFF. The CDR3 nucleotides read TGTGCCAGCAGCCGCCGGGACTCGGGGGGCCCCGGGGAGCTGTTTTTT.

CDR3 bases: TGTGCCAGCAACTCCGAGGGGGCCGGAAACACCATATATTTT. This encodes CASNSEGAGNTIYF. V is TRBV9 and J is TRBJ1-3, with 7 nucleotides matching TRBD1. V gave up 6 bases and J gave up 4 bases; unmatched junction bases: 7. Germline lookup yields CDR1 SGDLS and CDR2 YYNGEE. This CDR3 has 14 amino acids.

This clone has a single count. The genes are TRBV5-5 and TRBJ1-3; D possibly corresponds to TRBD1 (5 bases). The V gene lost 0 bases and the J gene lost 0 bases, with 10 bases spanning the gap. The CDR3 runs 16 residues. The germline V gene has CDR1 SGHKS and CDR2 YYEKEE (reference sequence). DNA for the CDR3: TGTGCCAGCAGCTTGGGTGAGGGGTACTCTGGAAACACCATATATTTT. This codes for CASSLGEGYSGNTIYF.

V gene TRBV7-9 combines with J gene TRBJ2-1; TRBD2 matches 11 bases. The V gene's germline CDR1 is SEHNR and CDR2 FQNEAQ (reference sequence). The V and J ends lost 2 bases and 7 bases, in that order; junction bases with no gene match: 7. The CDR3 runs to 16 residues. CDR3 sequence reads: CASSLTLAGGSNEQFF. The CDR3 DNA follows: TGTGCCAGCAGCTTAACCCTAGCGGGGGGCTCAAATGAGCAGTTCTTC.

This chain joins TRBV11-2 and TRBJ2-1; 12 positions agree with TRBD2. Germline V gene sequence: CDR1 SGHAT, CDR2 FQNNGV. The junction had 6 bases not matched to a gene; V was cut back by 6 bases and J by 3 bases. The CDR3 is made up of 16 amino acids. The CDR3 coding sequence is TGTGCCAGCAGACTAGCGGGGGGCTTTCTCTACAATGAGCAGTTCTTC. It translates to CASRLAGGFLYNEQFF.

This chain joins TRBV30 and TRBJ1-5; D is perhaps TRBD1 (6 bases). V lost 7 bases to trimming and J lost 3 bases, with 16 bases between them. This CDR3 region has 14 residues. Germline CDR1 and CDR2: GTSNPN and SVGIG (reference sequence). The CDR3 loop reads CALQDSRYNQPQHF. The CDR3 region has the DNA TGTGCCTTACAGGACAGTCGATACAATCAGCCCCAGCATTTT.

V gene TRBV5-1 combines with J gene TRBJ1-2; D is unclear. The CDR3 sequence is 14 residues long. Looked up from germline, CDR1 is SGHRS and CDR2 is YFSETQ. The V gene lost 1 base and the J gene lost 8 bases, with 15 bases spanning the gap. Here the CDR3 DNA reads TGCGCCAGCAGCTTGACTAGGAATATTGAGGGCTACACCTTC. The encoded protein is CASSLTRNIEGYTF.

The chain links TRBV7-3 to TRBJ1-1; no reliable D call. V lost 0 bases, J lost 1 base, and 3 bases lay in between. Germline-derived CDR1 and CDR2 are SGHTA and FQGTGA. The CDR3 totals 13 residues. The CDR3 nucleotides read TGTGCCAGCAGCTTAACGGCGAACACTGAAGCTTTCTTT. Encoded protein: CASSLTANTEAFF.

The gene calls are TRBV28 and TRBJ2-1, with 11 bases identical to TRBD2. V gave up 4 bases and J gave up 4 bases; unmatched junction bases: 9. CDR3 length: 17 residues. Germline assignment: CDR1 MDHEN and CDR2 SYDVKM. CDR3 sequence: CASSSLRWTSGYNEQFF. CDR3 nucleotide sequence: TGTGCCAGCAGTTCCCTCCGTTGGACTAGCGGGTACAATGAGCAGTTCTTC.

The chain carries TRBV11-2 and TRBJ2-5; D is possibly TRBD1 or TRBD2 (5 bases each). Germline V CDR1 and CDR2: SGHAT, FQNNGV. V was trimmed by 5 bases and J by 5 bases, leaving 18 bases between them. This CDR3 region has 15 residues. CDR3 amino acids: CASSRPGRKVETQYF. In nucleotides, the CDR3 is TGTGCCAGCAGCCGCCCGGGACGCAAAGTTGAGACCCAGTACTTC.

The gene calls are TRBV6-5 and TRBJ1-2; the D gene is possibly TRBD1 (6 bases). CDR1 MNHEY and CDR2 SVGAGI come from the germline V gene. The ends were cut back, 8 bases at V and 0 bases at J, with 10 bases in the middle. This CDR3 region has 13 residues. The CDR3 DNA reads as TGTGCCAGCGGACAGTCGCCTAACTATGGCTACACCTTC. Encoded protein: CASGQSPNYGYTF.

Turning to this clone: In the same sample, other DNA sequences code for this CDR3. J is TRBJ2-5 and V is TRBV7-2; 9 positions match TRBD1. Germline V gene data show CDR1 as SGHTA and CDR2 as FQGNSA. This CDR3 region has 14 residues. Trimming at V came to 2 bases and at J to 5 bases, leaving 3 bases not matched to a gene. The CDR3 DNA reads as TGTGCCAGCAGCTTAACAGGGGGCGCCGAGACCCAGTACTTC. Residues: CASSLTGGAETQYF. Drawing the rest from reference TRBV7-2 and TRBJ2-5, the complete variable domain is GAGVSQSPSNKVTEKGKDVELRCDPISGHTALYWYRQSLGQGLEFLIYFQGNSAPDKSGLPSDRFSAERTGGSVSTLTIQRTQQEDSAVYLCASSLTGGAETQYFGPGTRLLVL.

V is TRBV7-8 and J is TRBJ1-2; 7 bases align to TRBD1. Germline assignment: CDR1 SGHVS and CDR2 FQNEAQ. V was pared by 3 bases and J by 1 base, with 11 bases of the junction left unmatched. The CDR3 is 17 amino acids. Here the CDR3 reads CASSLEGGPWVNYGYTF. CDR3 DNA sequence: TGTGCCAGCAGCTTGGAAGGGGGCCCCTGGGTTAACTATGGCTACACCTTC.

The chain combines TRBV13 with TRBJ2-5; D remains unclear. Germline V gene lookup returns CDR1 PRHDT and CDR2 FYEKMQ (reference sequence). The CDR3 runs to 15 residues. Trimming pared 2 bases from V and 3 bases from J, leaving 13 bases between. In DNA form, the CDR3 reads TGTGCCAGCAGCTTATGGCTGCGCCAGAAAGAGACCCAGTACTTC. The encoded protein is CASSLWLRQKETQYF.

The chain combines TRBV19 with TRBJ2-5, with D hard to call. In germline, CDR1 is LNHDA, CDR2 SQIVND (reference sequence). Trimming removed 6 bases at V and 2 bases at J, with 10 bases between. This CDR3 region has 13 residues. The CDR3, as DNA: TGTGCCAGTAGGTATCAGCAACAAGAGACCCAGTACTTC. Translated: CASRYQQQETQYF.

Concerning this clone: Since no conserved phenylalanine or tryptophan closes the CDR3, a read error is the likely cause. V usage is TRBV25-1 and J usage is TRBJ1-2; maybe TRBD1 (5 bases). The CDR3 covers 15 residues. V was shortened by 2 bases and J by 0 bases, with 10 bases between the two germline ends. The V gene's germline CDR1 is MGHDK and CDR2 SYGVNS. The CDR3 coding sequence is TGTGCCAGCAGTGAAATGGGGACTACTAACTATGGCTACACCCTC. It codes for CASSEMGTTNYGYTL.